The sequence of this T cell receptor (beta chain) was determined in a study of early T cells in non-severe SARS-CoV-2 infection. At the level of the study: It was bulk RNA from unsorted whole blood that was sequenced, and the chains were unpaired. General study points: Database matching using VDJdb favored anti-spike CD8 responses, with private and CD4 specificities left missing.

This clonotype has a handful of counts. What it binds is unknown. Individual cDNA molecules received unique molecular identifiers during library preparation. TCRdb redid the calling of the 5' RACE reads with MiXCR, one entry per CDR3 protein. Of about 55,000 distinct CDR3 sequences listed, 14% to 15% were seen once; the top ten hold about 9.1%. V was clipped by 1 base and J by 8 bases, with 11 bases between them. The CDR3 runs to 13 residues. Germline lookup yields CDR1 SEHNR and CDR2 FQNEAQ (reference sequence). The chain links TRBV7-9 to TRBJ1-2, with D possibly TRBD1 on 5 matching bases. The sequence was collected from an adult who was a healthcare worker with PCR-confirmed SARS-CoV-2 infection or an uninfected control (not recorded which). Sequencing used whole blood, obtained at baseline. The CDR3 coding sequence is TGTGCCAGCAGCTTAGTTGAGGGGCACGGCTACACCTTC. Translation: CASSLVEGHGYTF.